Presented here are 3 T cell receptor beta chains from one specimen sequenced in a study of PD-L1 blockade in urothelial cancer. Some clones are missing from TCRdb's copy, which holds only in-frame ones; the method was immunoSEQ multiplex PCR. This sample carries more than 90,000 clones, more than 75% of them seen once, and the ten largest clones take roughly 2%. Time point meaning: pretreatment peripheral blood. The starting material was PBMCs, obtained around atezolizumab (anti-PD-L1) treatment. Receptors originate from a man between 60 and 75 years old with urothelial cancer.

The V call is TRBV5-1, the J call TRBJ2-3; no firm D call. Per the germline V gene, CDR1 is SGHRS and CDR2 is YFSETQ. The CDR3 length is 14 residues. Trimming pared 2 bases from V and 4 bases from J, leaving 11 bases between. DNA of the CDR3: TGCGCCAGCAGCTTTAATCCGGGTTCAGATACGCAGTATTTT. It is translated as CASSFNPGSDTQYF.

The gene calls are TRBV5-5 and TRBJ2-3; D gene uncertain. Germline CDR1 is SGHKS and CDR2 is YYEKEE (reference sequence). This CDR3 comprises 14 residues. V was cut by 0 bases and J by 0 bases, with 5 bases left in between. For the CDR3, the DNA is TGTGCCAGCAGCTTGGGGGCCAGCACAGATACGCAGTATTTT. Protein product: CASSLGASTDTQYF.

This chain connects TRBV30 to TRBJ1-2; D remains ambiguous. In germline, CDR1 is GTSNPN, CDR2 SVGIG (reference sequence). The CDR3 spans 11 residues. V was clipped by 6 bases and J by 5 bases, with 10 bases between them. The CDR3 region is CACAPGYGYTF. The CDR3 DNA is TGTGCCTGCGCTCCGGGGTATGGCTACACCTTC.